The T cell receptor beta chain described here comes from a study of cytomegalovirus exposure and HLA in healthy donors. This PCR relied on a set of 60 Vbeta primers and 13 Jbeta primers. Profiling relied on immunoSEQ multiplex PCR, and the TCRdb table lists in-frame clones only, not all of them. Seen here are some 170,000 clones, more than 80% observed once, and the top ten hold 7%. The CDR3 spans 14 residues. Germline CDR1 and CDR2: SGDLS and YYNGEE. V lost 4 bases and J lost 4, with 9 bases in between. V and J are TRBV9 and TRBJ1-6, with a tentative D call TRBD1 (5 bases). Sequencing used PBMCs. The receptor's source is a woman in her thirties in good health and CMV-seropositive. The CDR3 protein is CASSLQGYNSPLHF. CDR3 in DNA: TGTGCCAGCAGCCTGCAGGGATATAATTCACCCCTCCACTTT.